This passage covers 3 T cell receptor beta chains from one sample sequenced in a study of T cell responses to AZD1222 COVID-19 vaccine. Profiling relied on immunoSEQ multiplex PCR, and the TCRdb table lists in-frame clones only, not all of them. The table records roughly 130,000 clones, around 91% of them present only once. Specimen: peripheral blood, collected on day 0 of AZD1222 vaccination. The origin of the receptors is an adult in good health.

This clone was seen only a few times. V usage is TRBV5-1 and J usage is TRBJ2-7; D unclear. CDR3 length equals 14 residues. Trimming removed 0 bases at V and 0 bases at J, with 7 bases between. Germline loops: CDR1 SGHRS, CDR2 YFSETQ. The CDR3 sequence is CASSLDFLSYEQYV. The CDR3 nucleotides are TGCGCCAGCAGCTTGGACTTCCTCTCCTACGAGCAGTACGTC.

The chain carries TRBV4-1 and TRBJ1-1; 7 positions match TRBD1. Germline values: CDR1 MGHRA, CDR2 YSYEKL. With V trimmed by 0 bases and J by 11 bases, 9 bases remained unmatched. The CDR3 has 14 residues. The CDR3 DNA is TGCGCCAGCAGCCAAGAGAGAGGGGGCGCATGGGCTTTCTTT. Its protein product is CASSQERGGAWAFF.

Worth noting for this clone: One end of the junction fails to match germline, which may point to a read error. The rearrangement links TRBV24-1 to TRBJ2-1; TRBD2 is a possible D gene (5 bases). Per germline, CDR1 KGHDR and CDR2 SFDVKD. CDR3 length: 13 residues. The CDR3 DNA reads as TGTGCCACCAGCGATTTGGCCAGCGGTGAGCAGTTCTTC. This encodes CATSDLASGEQFF.